This T cell receptor (beta chain) is from a study of T cell responses to AZD1222 COVID-19 vaccine. In regard to this clone: The antigen is undetermined.

Only in-frame clones appear in the TCRdb table, and some are missing; sequencing was by immunoSEQ multiplex PCR. The sample holds approximately 30,000 clones, 80% to 90% seen once. V trimming: 4 bases; J trimming: 2 bases; junction bases outside the gene matches: 4. Germline V gene lookup returns CDR1 SGHRS and CDR2 YFSETQ. The CDR3 runs to 15 residues. Study results and limitations: Baseline serostatus was positive in only 5 to 7 AZD1222 recipients. Reports indicate that nearly half of spike-specific TCRs are directed at unmutated variant regions.

The receptor comes from an adult who received the AZD1222 COVID-19 vaccine. The V call is TRBV5-1, the J call TRBJ2-1; 9 nucleotides line up with TRBD1. This sample comprised peripheral blood, obtained 28 days after the second AZD1222 dose. The chain's CDR3 is CASSPGQGPYNEQFF. DNA of the CDR3: TGCGCCAGCAGCCCCGGACAGGGGCCCTACAATGAGCAGTTCTTC.